This TCR beta chain was obtained from a study of cytomegalovirus exposure and HLA in healthy donors. The CDR3 sequence is 11 residues long. Germline loops: CDR1 DFQATT, CDR2 SNEGSKA (reference sequence). With 6 bases removed from V and 7 bases from J, the gap between germline ends came to 7 bases. 13 Jbeta primers and 60 Vbeta primers were used for the PCR. Repertoires were generated with immunoSEQ multiplex PCR, while TCRdb's copy carries only in-frame clones and drops some. The sample lists about 190,000 clones; 77% were seen once. The chain has TRBV20-1 and TRBJ1-6; tentative D call: TRBD1 (5 bases). The clonotype originates from a young woman in good health and CMV-seropositive. The sequencing input was PBMCs. The CDR3 sequence is CSAGLNSPLHF. The CDR3 DNA reads TGCAGTGCGGGGCTCAATTCACCCCTCCACTTT.